The rows below give T cell receptor beta chains drawn from one sample of a study of identical twins. TCRdb re-derived calls from the 5' RACE reads in MiXCR, one entry per CDR3 protein. The sample holds nearly 200,000 distinct CDR3 sequences, 15% to 20% seen once. The same specimen was also included in a second study, on T cells expressing NK-cell markers.

Sequencing was carried out using CD8+ T cells sorted from blood. These TCRs come from a woman aged 18-30 years in good health. Each CDR3 is given with its conserved first and last residue. D genes are given only for firm matches. Size is stated for part of the rows, as once, few or many counts, or as a class when the clone is expanded.

v_gene	j_gene	abundance	d_gene	CDR3nt	CDR3aa
TRBV12-3/TRBV12-4	TRBJ2-7	few	NA	TGTGCCAGCAGTTTAGGGGGGCCGTTTTACGAGCAGTACTTC	CASSLGGPFYEQYF
TRBV9	TRBJ1-6	NA	NA	TGTGCCAGCAGGTTTACGGGGGATACAAATTCACCCCTCCACTTT	CASRFTGDTNSPLHF
TRBV7-2	TRBJ2-1	NA	TRBD2	TGTGCCAGCAGACTAGCGGGAACTGAGCAGTTCTTC	CASRLAGTEQFF
TRBV21-1	TRBJ2-7	few	NA	TGTGCCAGCAGCTATTTACAGGGAAGGCACGAGCAGTACTTC	CASSYLQGRHEQYF
TRBV29-1	TRBJ1-2	few	NA	TGCAGCGGCGGAACAGGCGACTATGGCTACACCTTC	CSGGTGDYGYTF
TRBV11-2	TRBJ1-1	few	TRBD1	TGTGCCAGCAGTCCCCGACAGGGTAACACTGAAGCTTTCTTT	CASSPRQGNTEAFF
TRBV29-1	TRBJ1-2	NA	NA	TGCAGCGTTGAAAATGCGCCGGCCGGCTACACCTTC	CSVENAPAGYTF
TRBV20-1	TRBJ2-3	few	TRBD2	TGCAGTGCTAGGGGTACTAGCGGGGGCACAGATACGCAGTATTTT	CSARGTSGGTDTQYF
TRBV12-3/TRBV12-4	TRBJ1-1	few	NA	TGTGCCAGCAGTTACGGGGATGAAGCTTTCTTT	CASSYGDEAFF
TRBV9	TRBJ2-2	few	NA	TGTGCCAGCAGCGTAGTCTTCCCCGGGGAGCTGTTTTTT	CASSVVFPGELFF
TRBV6-5	TRBJ2-3	few	TRBD2	TGTGCCAGCAGTTACTCCCCCTACTCTAGCGGGAGCCCCGATACGCAGTATTTT	CASSYSPYSSGSPDTQYF
TRBV7-2	TRBJ2-7	few	NA	TGTGCCAGCAGCACCAACAGTTACGAGCAGTACTTC	CASSTNSYEQYF
TRBV12-3/TRBV12-4	TRBJ2-1	few	NA	TGTGCCAGTAGCTCCACAGGGTCCAATGAGCAGTTCTTC	CASSSTGSNEQFF
TRBV29-1	TRBJ2-2	few	NA	TGCAGCGTTGTTTCCGGGGAGCTGTTTTTT	CSVVSGELFF
TRBV6-5	TRBJ2-5	few	NA	TGTGCCAGCAGTTACTCGAGCTGGGGGTGGGGGGAGACCCAGTACTTC	CASSYSSWGWGETQYF
TRBV11-2	TRBJ2-1	few	NA	TGTGCCAGCAGCTTAGTATCTGGGTTCTCCTACAATGAGCAGTTCTTC	CASSLVSGFSYNEQFF
TRBV7-9	TRBJ2-1	NA	NA	TGTGCCAGCAGTAAACCGGGACACCCCGATGAGCAGTTCTTC	CASSKPGHPDEQFF
TRBV20-1	TRBJ2-7	NA	NA	TGCAGTGCTAGAGATCTAGGAAAGATCTCCTACGAGCAGTACTTC	CSARDLGKISYEQYF
TRBV7-9	TRBJ1-1	few	NA	TGTGCCAGCAGCTTTTCGTGGAGTTCGGACACTGAAGCTTTCTTT	CASSFSWSSDTEAFF
TRBV9	TRBJ2-1	few	NA	TGTGCCAGCAGCCTAGCAGCTGGGAACAATGAGCAGTTCTTC	CASSLAAGNNEQFF
TRBV29-1	TRBJ2-2	NA	NA	TGCAGCGCCAAGGAGGGACATGGATCCACCGGGGAGCTGTTTTTT	CSAKEGHGSTGELFF
TRBV29-1	TRBJ1-2	NA	TRBD1	TGCAGCGTCGACAGGGTGGTACTCTATGGCTACACCTTC	CSVDRVVLYGYTF
TRBV27	TRBJ2-7	few	TRBD2	TGTGCCAGCAGTTTGACGGGAGGGTTATCCTACGAGCAGTACTTC	CASSLTGGLSYEQYF
TRBV12-3/TRBV12-4	TRBJ2-1	many	TRBD2	TGTGCCAGCAGCTTTGGGACTAGCGGTTACAATGAGCAGTTCTTC	CASSFGTSGYNEQFF
TRBV7-2	TRBJ2-3	once	NA	TGTGCCAGCATCCCCGGCTCTGCCACAGATACGCAGTATTTT	CASIPGSATDTQYF
TRBV6-5	TRBJ1-1	few	NA	TGTGCCAGTTCTCCGGGGTACACTGAAGCTTTCTTT	CASSPGYTEAFF
TRBV12-3/TRBV12-4	TRBJ1-3	few	NA	TGTGCCAGCAGTTTAGAGGGCGACGGAAACACCATATATTTT	CASSLEGDGNTIYF
TRBV7-8	TRBJ2-3	NA	NA	TGTGCCAGCAGCTTAGACCCGATAAGCACAGATACGCAGTATTTT	CASSLDPISTDTQYF
TRBV20-1	TRBJ2-5	few	NA	TGCAGTGCTAGCTCAAATCGGGAGACCCAGTACTTC	CSASSNRETQYF
TRBV11-2	TRBJ2-1	NA	NA	TGTGCCAGCAGCGCGAATGACAGGCGGCGGAGGCAGTTCTTC	CASSANDRRRRQFF
TRBV27	TRBJ2-3	few	TRBD2	TGTGCCAGCAGTTTGCTAGCGGGGGGCCCGGCCCGAGATACGCAGTATTTT	CASSLLAGGPARDTQYF
TRBV24-1	TRBJ2-1	NA	NA	TGTGCCACCAGTGGCCAGACCCTTGGGGAGCAGTTCTTC	CATSGQTLGEQFF
TRBV9	TRBJ2-7	few	NA	TGTGCCAGCAGCGTAGAGACGGGATACGAGCAGTACTTC	CASSVETGYEQYF
TRBV7-9	TRBJ1-1	NA	TRBD1	TGTGCCAGCAGCGACACAGGGGGCTATACTGAAGCTTTCTTT	CASSDTGGYTEAFF
TRBV5-1	TRBJ2-2	NA	TRBD2	TGCGCCAGCACATGGACTAGCGGGATCACCGGGGAGCTGTTTTTT	CASTWTSGITGELFF
TRBV4-1	TRBJ2-1	few	TRBD2	TGCGCCAGCAGCCTCCTAGCGGATTCCTTCTACAATGAGCAGTTCTTC	CASSLLADSFYNEQFF
TRBV11-2	TRBJ2-7	NA	NA	TGTGCCAGCAGCTTATGGGGGGTCTCCTACGAGCAGTACTTC	CASSLWGVSYEQYF
TRBV12-3/TRBV12-4	TRBJ2-7	NA	TRBD1	TGTGCCAGCAGTTTCCCGGACAGGGTACACTACGAGCAGTACTTC	CASSFPDRVHYEQYF
TRBV12-3/TRBV12-4	TRBJ2-2	few	TRBD1	TGTGCCAGCAGTTCGGGGAGGCCCGGGACAGGGGCTACCGGGGAGCTGTTTTTT	CASSSGRPGTGATGELFF
TRBV20-1	TRBJ2-5	NA	TRBD2	TGCAGTGCTAGAGATCGGCTAGCGGGGGAGGAGACCCAGTACTTC	CSARDRLAGEETQYF
TRBV6-1	TRBJ2-7	NA	NA	TGTGCCAGCAGCTTGACAGTCTTATACGAGCAGTACTTC	CASSLTVLYEQYF
TRBV7-8	TRBJ2-2	few	NA	TGTGCCAGCAGCTTAGCTTTCGGCTGGGAGCTGTTTTTT	CASSLAFGWELFF
TRBV6-1	TRBJ2-6	NA	NA	TGTGCCAGCGGTAGATACGGCTCTGGGGCCAACGTCCTGACTTTC	CASGRYGSGANVLTF
TRBV6-5	TRBJ2-2	few	NA	TGTGCCAGCAGTTACTCGAAGGGTCTAGGGGCCCCCGGGGAGCTGTTTTTT	CASSYSKGLGAPGELFF
TRBV6-5	TRBJ2-2	NA	TRBD1	TGTGCCAGCAGTTACGATACCAGGGGGAACGGGGAGCTGTTTTTT	CASSYDTRGNGELFF
TRBV9	TRBJ1-1	NA	NA	TGTGCCAGCGGGGGGGTAACTGAAGCTTTCTTT	CASGGVTEAFF
TRBV6-1	TRBJ2-1	few	TRBD2	TGTGCCAGCAGCCGCCGCCTATGGGCTAGCGGGAGGGTCTACAATGAGCAGTTCTTC	CASSRRLWASGRVYNEQFF
TRBV7-6	TRBJ2-5	few	TRBD1	TGTGCCAGCAGCACTCAGGCACAGGGGCCAGAGACCCAGTACTTC	CASSTQAQGPETQYF
TRBV20-1	TRBJ1-4	NA	NA	TGCAGTGCTCCCGCCCTCGAAAAACTGTTTTTT	CSAPALEKLFF
TRBV20-1	TRBJ2-7	NA	NA	TGCAGTGCTAGAGACCGCCGGGACCCGGGCATTAGGGAGCAGTACTTC	CSARDRRDPGIREQYF
TRBV15	TRBJ2-1	few	NA	TGTGCCATCAGCTTCACTTCCTACAATGAGCAGTTCTTC	CAISFTSYNEQFF
TRBV12-5	TRBJ2-1	few	NA	TGTGCTAGTGGTCACTGGAGTGAGCAGTTCTTC	CASGHWSEQFF
TRBV20-1	TRBJ2-2	few	NA	TGCAGTGCTAGATCGGGCGAGAGCGGGGAGCTGTTTTTT	CSARSGESGELFF
TRBV7-9	TRBJ1-2	NA	NA	TGTGCCAGCAGCTTAGGCGTCACGGGAGGCTACACCTTC	CASSLGVTGGYTF
TRBV7-8	TRBJ2-7	few	NA	TGTGCCAGCAGCCCCAGGCCGTTGGGAGGCGAGCAGTACTTC	CASSPRPLGGEQYF
TRBV12-3/TRBV12-4	TRBJ1-4	few	TRBD1	TGTGCCAGCAGCCCCCATCGGACAGGAGAAAAACTGTTTTTT	CASSPHRTGEKLFF
TRBV10-3	TRBJ2-7	NA	NA	TGTGCCATCAGCATCGCCTCTTCGACTCATTACGAGCAGTACTTC	CAISIASSTHYEQYF
TRBV9	TRBJ2-3	NA	TRBD2	TGTGCCAGCAGCCACCCTGCGGGAGGAACCACAGATACGCAGTATTTT	CASSHPAGGTTDTQYF
TRBV13	TRBJ2-2	few	TRBD2	TGTGCCAGCAGCTTAGGCCAACTAGCGGCGAACACCGGGGAGCTGTTTTTT	CASSLGQLAANTGELFF
TRBV6-1	TRBJ1-2	few	NA	TGTGCCAGCAGTGCCCGGGCCTCATCACCAATTCTCTATGGCTACACCTTC	CASSARASSPILYGYTF